These 28 T cell receptor beta chains came from one sample sequenced in a study of Graves' ophthalmopathy and Graves' hyperthyroidism. CDR3 regions of TCR beta were amplified from RNA transcripts. An opening RT-PCR round employed HTBI primers and preceded a second-round multiplex PCR. TCRdb re-called the multiplex PCR reads through MiXCR, storing one row per CDR3 protein. Of 350,000 to 450,000 distinct CDR3 sequences detected, around a fifth appear once; the ten largest clones hold approximately 3%. Sequencing used peripheral blood. These receptors were taken from a woman in her late teens or twenties with stable Graves' hyperthyroidism.

The chain carries TRBV11-1 and TRBJ2-7, with a possible D match to TRBD1 (6 bases). Germline V lookup: CDR1 SGHAT, CDR2 FQDESV (reference sequence). The CDR3 has 15 amino acids. V was pared by 6 bases and J by 2 bases, with 17 bases between. In nucleotides, the CDR3 is TGTGCCAGCAGTTTCGACAGGATCGGCGCCTACGAGCAGTACTTC. It specifies CASSFDRIGAYEQYF.

This clonotype has ten or more counts. Being one base from a much bigger clone, this may be a read error. The chain carries TRBV12-3 or TRBV12-4 and TRBJ1-6, with D tentatively TRBD1 (6 bases). V lost 3 bases, J lost 5 bases, and 8 bases lay in between. The CDR3 has 14 amino acids. The CDR3 sequence: CASSFGQHNSPLHF. The CDR3 DNA reads TGTGCCAGCAGTTTTGGACAGCATAATTCACCCCTCCACTTT.

This clonotype was recorded a few times. This rearrangement joins TRBV7-3 to TRBJ2-5; D is perhaps TRBD1 or TRBD2 (5 bases each). The CDR3 loop spans 15 amino acids. Per germline, CDR1 SGHTA and CDR2 FQGTGA. Trimming left V 0 bases short and J 1 base short, with 9 bases between. The chain's CDR3 is CASSLTAGTQETQYF. CDR3 nucleotide sequence: TGTGCCAGCAGCTTAACGGCAGGGACCCAAGAGACCCAGTACTTC.

This clonotype showed up many times. The CDR3 region has the DNA TGCAGCGTTGTCAGGGGTAAAGGCTCCTATAATTCACCCCTCCACTTT. It is translated as CSVVRGKGSYNSPLHF. V usage is TRBV29-1 and J usage is TRBJ1-6; possibly TRBD1 for D (6 bases). The CDR3 contains 16 residues. Deletions cut 4 bases from V and 0 bases from J, with 13 bases between. Germline V gives CDR1 SQVTM, CDR2 ANQGSEA.

This clonotype occurred many times. The chain employs TRBV28 and TRBJ2-7; the D gene is possibly TRBD2 (6 bases). The germline CDR1 and CDR2 sequences are MDHEN and SYDVKM. The ends were cut back, 7 bases at V and 2 bases at J, with 12 bases in the middle. The CDR3 spans 13 residues. The CDR3 here is CASTVGGTYEQYF. DNA of the CDR3: TGTGCCAGCACCGTGGGGGGAACCTACGAGCAGTACTTC.

The chain combines TRBV10-3 with TRBJ1-1; 8 nucleotides match TRBD1. The CDR3 spans 14 residues. Germline CDR1 and CDR2: ENHRY and SYGVKD. Unmatched junction bases numbered 7, after V lost 7 bases and J lost 3 bases. The CDR3 coding sequence is TGTGCCATCACCCAGGGGGCAGGGGACACTGAAGCTTTCTTT. Its translation: CAITQGAGDTEAFF.

This clonotype was seen repeatedly, ten times or more. This chain links TRBV7-2 with TRBJ1-3; D unresolved. V was clipped by 5 bases and J by 2 bases, with 10 bases between them. CDR1 and CDR2 (germline): SGHTA, FQGNSA. The CDR3 covers 14 residues. The CDR3 DNA reads TGTGCCAGCAGCCCGGTATCGGCTGGAAACACCATATATTTT. Residues: CASSPVSAGNTIYF.

The chain combines TRBV9 with TRBJ1-2, with D maybe TRBD1 (5 bases). Per germline, CDR1 SGDLS and CDR2 YYNGEE. The V end was cut by 3 bases, the J end by 4 bases, with 16 bases between. The CDR3 is 15 amino acids. The CDR3 is CASSDRDGLIYGYTF. DNA for the CDR3: TGTGCCAGCAGCGACCGGGACGGCCTTATCTATGGCTACACCTTC.

This clonotype was observed many times. In nucleotides, the CDR3 is TGTGCCAGCAGCCCTCTCGACAGATCCTACGAGCAGTACTTC. This encodes CASSPLDRSYEQYF. The J gene is TRBJ2-7, the V gene TRBV7-9, with a tentative D call TRBD1 (5 bases). V was pared by 5 bases and J by 1 base, with 12 bases between. The CDR3 consists of 14 residues. The germline V gene has CDR1 SEHNR and CDR2 FQNEAQ (reference sequence).

The table lists this clonotype with many counts. The chain carries TRBV25-1 and TRBJ2-2, with 7 bases lining up with TRBD2. The CDR3 has 17 residues. Germline CDR1 MGHDK, CDR2 SYGVNS. J lost 7 bases, V lost 7 bases, and 18 bases had no gene match. DNA of the CDR3: TGTGCCAGCACCGGCCCCCCGTCTAGCGGACGACTCGGGGAGCTGTTTTTT. Translation: CASTGPPSSGRLGELFF.

V is TRBV11-2 and J is TRBJ2-7; D is possibly TRBD2 (6 bases). Germline loops: CDR1 SGHAT, CDR2 FQNNGV. The germline V and J ends were trimmed by 2 bases and 4 bases, with 21 bases remaining between them. The CDR3 contains 17 residues. The CDR3 sequence is CASSLRDWASISYEQYF. The CDR3 DNA follows: TGTGCCAGCAGCTTACGGGACTGGGCCTCAATCAGTTACGAGCAGTACTTC.

This chain connects TRBV20-1 to TRBJ2-7, with 13 bases matching TRBD2. Trimming at V came to 6 bases and at J to 5 bases, leaving 10 bases not matched to a gene. This CDR3 is 15 amino acids long. Germline CDR1 DFQATT, CDR2 SNEGSKA (reference sequence). The CDR3 DNA is TGCAGTGCCTTGACCGGGACTAGCGGGAACCACGAGCAGTACTTC. It codes for CSALTGTSGNHEQYF.

This clonotype was counted many times. The chain employs TRBV24-1 and TRBJ2-7; D perhaps matches TRBD1 (7 bases). CDR1 is KGHDR and CDR2 is SFDVKD in the germline V gene. V was clipped by 9 bases and J by 3 bases, with 17 bases between them. CDR3 length: 14 amino acids. The DNA for the CDR3 is TGTGCCACCGGCGGGACAGCGCCAAACTACGAGCAGTACTTC. Translated, it gives CATGGTAPNYEQYF.

This clonotype was recorded many times. The CDR3 DNA sequence: TGTGCCTCCCGACAGGGACCTAACTATGGCTACACCTTC. Amino acids: CASRQGPNYGYTF. V is TRBV30 and J is TRBJ1-2, with 7 bases that match TRBD1. CDR1 GTSNPN and CDR2 SVGIG come from the germline V gene (reference sequence). Trimming cost V 7 bases and J 0 bases; bases outside gene matches: 5. The CDR3 length is 13 residues.

This clonotype was seen many times. The rearrangement links TRBV4-2 to TRBJ1-1; 8 bases are shared with TRBD1. Germline V gene data show CDR1 as LGHNA and CDR2 as YNFKEQ. V was clipped by 5 bases and J by 0 bases; unmatched bases: 2. The CDR3 extends over 14 amino acids. The CDR3 DNA sequence: TGTGCCAGCAGCGCACAGGGGGTGAACACTGAAGCTTTCTTT. As protein: CASSAQGVNTEAFF.

This clonotype was detected many times. The gene calls are TRBV4-1 and TRBJ2-7; 8 nucleotides align to TRBD2. The germline CDR1 and CDR2 sequences are MGHRA and YSYEKL. V was clipped by 1 base and J by 3 bases; unmatched bases: 5. The CDR3 totals 15 residues. The CDR3 DNA sequence: TGCGCCAGCAGCCAAGGGACTAGCAGCCTCTACGAGCAGTACTTC. As protein: CASSQGTSSLYEQYF.

This clonotype was seen repeatedly, ten times or more. The V gene is TRBV6-1, the J gene TRBJ2-2; a possible D gene is TRBD1 (5 bases). The V end was cut by 7 bases, the J end by 4 bases, with 10 bases between. This CDR3 comprises 13 residues. CDR1 and CDR2 (germline): MNHNS, SASEGT. This CDR3 reads CASIPQGTGELFF. The CDR3 DNA sequence: TGTGCCAGCATCCCTCAGGGCACCGGGGAGCTGTTTTTT.

This clonotype appeared many times. The chain recombines TRBV12-3 or TRBV12-4 with TRBJ1-6; D is uncertain. Deletions cut 6 bases from V and 7 bases from J, with 7 bases between. This CDR3 comprises 12 residues. DNA for the CDR3: TGTGCCAGCAGGGGAGTAAATTCACCCCTCCACTTT. Translated, it gives CASRGVNSPLHF.

The V gene is TRBV6-5, the J gene TRBJ2-6, with a weak D call TRBD2 (5 bases). V dropped 2 bases and J dropped 4 bases, with 12 bases sitting between them. This CDR3 comprises 16 residues. From germline, CDR1 is MNHEY and CDR2 SVGAGI. The CDR3 protein is CASSYEGTAGANVLTF. Here the CDR3 DNA reads TGTGCCAGCAGTTACGAGGGAACGGCCGGGGCCAACGTCCTGACTTTC.

In its sample, this clonotype was seen many times. The chain uses TRBV28 and TRBJ2-7; 15 bases fit TRBD2. In germline, CDR1 is MDHEN, CDR2 SYDVKM. The CDR3 totals 17 residues. V trimming: 1 base; J trimming: 2 bases; junction bases outside the gene matches: 3. The CDR3 loop is CASSLFGLAGGTYEQYF. The CDR3 region has the DNA TGTGCCAGCAGTTTATTCGGACTAGCGGGAGGGACCTACGAGCAGTACTTC.

This clonotype has ten or more counts. The chain joins TRBV27 to TRBJ1-5, with 9 bases identical to TRBD1. The CDR3 has 17 residues. The germline gives CDR1 MNHEY, CDR2 SMNVEV (reference sequence). The J segment lost 3 bases and the V segment lost 4 bases, leaving 10 bases of the junction unmatched. The CDR3 bases are TGTGCCAGCAGTTCCAATCCGGGACAGGGCCCCAATCAGCCCCAGCATTTT. Residues: CASSSNPGQGPNQPQHF.

In its sample, this clonotype was seen many times. The rearrangement links TRBV20-1 to TRBJ1-5; D remains ambiguous. Trimming cost V 0 bases and J 0 bases, with 9 bases left between them. Germline V lookup: CDR1 DFQATT, CDR2 SNEGSKA (reference sequence). This CDR3 spans 15 amino acids. CDR3 region: CSARDRSYSNQPQHF. For the CDR3, the DNA is TGCAGTGCTAGAGATAGGAGTTATAGCAATCAGCCCCAGCATTTT.

This clonotype was counted between two and nine times. The chain is built from TRBV11-2 and TRBJ2-7; 8 nucleotides line up with TRBD2. The CDR3 is 15 residues long. The junction had 3 bases not matched to a gene; V was cut back by 0 bases and J by 2 bases. Germline CDR1 SGHAT, CDR2 FQNNGV. The CDR3: CASSLDSGNPYEQYF. In DNA form, the CDR3 reads TGTGCCAGCAGCTTAGATAGCGGGAATCCCTACGAGCAGTACTTC. The complete variable domain, with remaining parts taken from reference TRBV11-2 and TRBJ2-7, reads EAGVAQSPRYKIIEKRQSVAFWCNPISGHATLYWYQQILGQGPKLLIQFQNNGVVDDSQLPKDRFSAERLKGVDSTLKIQPAKLEDSAVYLCASSLDSGNPYEQYFGPGTRLTVT.

This clonotype came up many times. The genes are TRBV19 and TRBJ1-1; D is unclear. Between the trimmed V and J ends, which lost 0 bases and 4 bases, there was a span of 12 bases. The CDR3 runs 15 residues. Germline CDR1 LNHDA, CDR2 SQIVND (reference sequence). The CDR3 region is CASSIDSGLGTEAFF. CDR3 in DNA: TGTGCCAGTAGTATAGATTCCGGGTTGGGCACTGAAGCTTTCTTT.

This clonotype was recorded at least ten times. The rearrangement links TRBV4-1 to TRBJ2-7, with 9 bases that match TRBD2. After removal of 0 bases from V and 3 bases from J, the junction contained 3 bases not matched to a gene. Germline V lookup: CDR1 MGHRA, CDR2 YSYEKL. There are 15 residues in the CDR3. This CDR3 is CASSQDERGDYEQYF. In DNA form, the CDR3 reads TGCGCCAGCAGCCAAGATGAGCGGGGGGACTACGAGCAGTACTTC.

This clonotype was observed many times. The chain is built from TRBV28 and TRBJ1-5; D is undetermined. Germline CDR1 and CDR2: MDHEN and SYDVKM. The CDR3 extends over 11 amino acids. V was pared by 6 bases and J by 9 bases, with 9 bases between. CDR3 DNA: TGTGCCAGCAGCCTGGGAGGGCCCCAGCATTTT. Amino acids: CASSLGGPQHF.

This clonotype has a count of ten or more. The junction differs from germline at one of its ends, possibly a read error. This sequence joins TRBV4-1 and TRBJ2-4, with D unclear. Germline CDR1 and CDR2: MGHRA and YSYEKL. The CDR3 is 15 amino acids. CDR3 protein: CASSQVWVAKNIKYF. As DNA, the CDR3 is TGCGCCAGCAGCCAAGTTTGGGTAGCCAAAAACATTAAGTACTTC.

This clonotype has just one count. A junction end diverges from the germline sequence, so it may reflect a read error. The chain couples TRBV12-3 or TRBV12-4 to TRBJ2-4, with D possibly being TRBD2 (5 bases). The CDR3 extends over 14 amino acids. As DNA, the CDR3 is TGTGCCAGCAAACCTAGGGTTAGTGCGGGCATTAAGTACTTC. Amino acid sequence: CASKPRVSAGIKYF.